The clone carrying this T cell receptor (beta chain) was observed a single time. Germline CDR1 SGDLS, CDR2 YYNGEE. The CDR3 has 15 amino acids. J gave up 8 bases and V 0 bases, and 6 bases lay outside the gene matches. This sample was included in a study of cytotoxic CD8 clonotypes in ibrutinib-treated CLL. Only in-frame clones appear in the TCRdb table, and some are missing; sequencing was by immunoSEQ multiplex PCR. The sample shows some 150,000 clones, around 84% of them seen only once. The chain has TRBV9 and TRBJ2-1, with TRBD2 matching over 9 bases. The source is a human donor with chronic lymphocytic leukemia. The specimen was PBMCs, collected after 36 months of ibrutinib treatment. The CDR3 protein is CASSVETSGSDEQFF. The CDR3 DNA is TGTGCCAGCAGCGTAGAAACTAGCGGGTCTGATGAGCAGTTCTTC.